This passage covers 27 T cell receptor beta chains from one sample sequenced in a study of T cell repertoires in cytomegalovirus infection. TCRdb itself ran the reads through MiXCR, one entry per CDR3 protein. The repertoire has some 130,000 distinct CDR3 sequences, 32% of them found once; the top ten carry 45% to 55%. No antigen has been identified for these receptors. This sample comprised CD8+ T cells from cultured PBMCs, obtained from culture after CMV antigen stimulation. These receptors all come from a human donor in good health (CMV status not recorded). Some clones in this sample may be carry-over from other donors' samples.

This rearrangement joins TRBV15 to TRBJ1-4; D gene uncertain. The CDR3 runs to 16 residues. Germline CDR1 LNHNV, CDR2 YYDKDF (reference sequence). Trimming stripped 3 bases from V and 7 bases from J, with 18 bases between. The CDR3 spells CATSRTGEAGGEKLFF. In DNA form, the CDR3 reads TGTGCCACCAGCAGGACCGGGGAGGCGGGAGGTGAAAAACTGTTTTTT.

The gene calls are TRBV2 and TRBJ2-7; the D gene could be TRBD1 or TRBD2 (6 bases each). V was cut by 8 bases and J by 2 bases, with 16 bases left in between. The CDR3 extends over 14 amino acids. Germline lookup yields CDR1 SNHLY and CDR2 FYNNEI. The CDR3 sequence is CASAGGPSTYEQYF. CDR3 coding DNA: TGTGCCAGCGCTGGGGGGCCCTCTACCTACGAGCAGTACTTC. Using reference TRBV2 and TRBJ2-7 for the parts outside the CDR3, the full variable domain is EPEVTQTPSHQVTQMGQEVILRCVPISNHLYFYWYRQILGQKVEFLVSFYNNEISEKSEIFDDQFSVERPDGSNFTLKIRSTKLEDSAMYFCASAGGPSTYEQYFGPGTRLTVT.

The V call is TRBV27, the J call TRBJ2-1; tentatively, D is TRBD2 (7 bases). Germline assignment: CDR1 MNHEY and CDR2 SMNVEV (reference sequence). This CDR3 is 13 amino acids long. V dropped 8 bases and J dropped 4 bases, with 12 bases sitting between them. CDR3 sequence: CASSKGGYNEQFF. For the CDR3, the DNA is TGTGCCAGCTCGAAGGGGGGGTACAATGAGCAGTTCTTC.

The rearrangement links TRBV7-6 to TRBJ2-7; D is ambiguous. CDR1 is SGHVS, CDR2 FNYEAQ, per germline. This CDR3 has 12 residues. The V end was cut by 8 bases, the J end by 3 bases, with 11 bases between. CDR3 bases: TGTGCCAGCGCGTCCCAGGTCTACGAGCAGTACTTC. Protein: CASASQVYEQYF.

This clonotype showed up just once. This chain connects TRBV3-1 to TRBJ2-1; D may be TRBD2 (5 bases). This CDR3 spans 15 amino acids. Trimming removed 0 bases at V and 7 bases at J, with 13 bases between. Germline CDR1 is LGHDT and CDR2 is YNNKEL (reference sequence). The CDR3 loop is CASSQEGLDWNEQFF. DNA of the CDR3: TGTGCCAGCAGCCAAGAGGGCTTGGACTGGAATGAGCAGTTCTTC.

This rearrangement joins TRBV19 to TRBJ2-5; TRBD2 agrees at 11 bases. This CDR3 comprises 17 residues. Germline values: CDR1 LNHDA, CDR2 SQIVND (reference sequence). Trimming took 1 base from V and 3 from J; bases not matched to a gene: 7. The CDR3 region has the DNA TGTGCCAGTAGTATAGGTTCCCCGGGACTAGCGGAAGAGACCCAGTACTTC. This sequence encodes CASSIGSPGLAEETQYF.

The chain uses TRBV27 and TRBJ2-7; 7 nucleotides match TRBD2. The CDR3 has 12 amino acids. Germline values: CDR1 MNHEY, CDR2 SMNVEV (reference sequence). With 6 bases clipped from V and 4 bases from J, the junction kept 3 bases outside the gene matches. The CDR3 region is CASRSGGYEQYF. The CDR3 nucleotides read TGTGCCAGCAGGTCGGGGGGATACGAGCAGTACTTC.

This clonotype came up a few times. The chain carries TRBV2 and TRBJ1-5, with D unclear. Germline loops: CDR1 SNHLY, CDR2 FYNNEI. This CDR3 is built from 15 residues. Trimming took off 3 bases at V and 6 bases at J, with 15 bases between the two ends. CDR3 amino acids: CASSDGIRQGQPQHF. DNA of the CDR3: TGTGCCAGCAGTGATGGGATCAGGCAAGGTCAGCCCCAGCATTTT.

This clonotype was found many times. The V call is TRBV7-2, the J call TRBJ2-7; 16 bases match TRBD2. This CDR3 has 16 residues. J lost 7 bases, V lost 11 bases, and 14 bases had no gene match. Germline V gene lookup returns CDR1 SGHTA and CDR2 FQGNSA. CDR3 residues: CASGLAGGFPWGEQYF. The CDR3 DNA reads TGTGCCTCGGGACTAGCGGGGGGGTTCCCCTGGGGGGAGCAGTACTTC.

CDR3 sequence: CASSLGRSLQETQYF. CDR3 DNA: TGTGCCAGCAGTTTAGGACGGTCTTTGCAAGAGACCCAGTACTTC. The chain employs TRBV28 and TRBJ2-5; D not certain. The CDR3 totals 15 residues. Germline values: CDR1 MDHEN, CDR2 SYDVKM. V dropped 2 bases and J dropped 2 bases, with 12 bases sitting between them.

The chain couples TRBV4-2 to TRBJ2-3; 7 bases align to TRBD2. The CDR3 consists of 17 residues. V was pared by 0 bases and J by 0 bases, with 6 bases of the junction left unmatched. Germline lookup yields CDR1 LGHNA and CDR2 YNFKEQ. The CDR3 loop reads CASSQDDLAESTDTQYF. Here the CDR3 DNA reads TGTGCCAGCAGCCAAGATGATCTAGCGGAGAGCACAGATACGCAGTATTTT.

The V and J genes are TRBV11-2 and TRBJ2-1; D not resolved. Germline CDR1 SGHAT, CDR2 FQNNGV. The length of the CDR3 is 13 residues. The V gene lost 5 bases and the J gene lost 7 bases, with 12 bases spanning the gap. The CDR3 coding sequence is TGTGCCAGCAGCCCCTCCCATATAAATGAGCAGTTCTTC. This translates into CASSPSHINEQFF.

The chain recombines TRBV6-1 with TRBJ2-1; 8 bases agree with TRBD2. The ends lost 6 bases at V and 6 bases at J; junction bases unmatched: 10. The CDR3 extends over 15 amino acids. Germline loops: CDR1 MNHNS, CDR2 SASEGT. CDR3 sequence (DNA): TGTGCCAGCAGCGACTACGGGGGGGCCTTCAATGAGCAGTTCTTC. This codes for CASSDYGGAFNEQFF.

This clonotype appeared a few times. The rearrangement links TRBV10-3 to TRBJ2-3, with D perhaps given as TRBD1 or TRBD2 (6 bases each). Trimming left V 1 base short and J 0 bases short, with 11 bases between. CDR1 and CDR2 from the germline V gene are ENHRY and SYGVKD. The length of the CDR3 is 16 residues. The CDR3 bases are TGTGCCATCAGTGAGTACAGGGCGGGGAGCACAGATACGCAGTATTTT. Protein: CAISEYRAGSTDTQYF.

The chain has TRBV5-1 and TRBJ1-2, with 7 bases aligning to TRBD1. The CDR3 spans 15 residues. V trimming: 0 bases; J trimming: 4 bases; junction bases outside the gene matches: 6. Germline assignment: CDR1 SGHRS and CDR2 YFSETQ. CDR3 residues: CASSLDRGEGYGYTF. DNA of the CDR3: TGCGCCAGCAGCTTGGACAGGGGAGAGGGCTATGGCTACACCTTC.

Here the CDR3 DNA reads TGTGCCAGCAGCTTAGTCTCCAGGGGTGAAATGAACACTGAAGCTTTCTTT. Amino acids: CASSLVSRGEMNTEAFF. The V call is TRBV7-6, the J call TRBJ1-1, with TRBD1 as a possible D gene (6 bases). The CDR3 has 17 residues. Germline loops: CDR1 SGHVS, CDR2 FNYEAQ. V lost 1 base and J lost 0, with 15 bases in between.

This clonotype was seen only a few times. The V gene is TRBV7-9, the J gene TRBJ2-3, with a possible D match to TRBD1 (6 bases). The V gene lost 5 bases and the J gene lost 5 bases, with 17 bases spanning the gap. There are 15 residues in the CDR3. From germline, CDR1 is SEHNR and CDR2 FQNEAQ (reference sequence). CDR3 in amino acids: CASSSHTQGIDTQYF. DNA of the CDR3: TGTGCCAGCAGCAGCCACACACAGGGAATAGATACGCAGTATTTT.

A few counts support this clonotype. V gene TRBV5-8 combines with J gene TRBJ2-7, with D maybe TRBD1 (5 bases). Trimming removed 7 bases at V and 3 bases at J, with 17 bases between. Germline V gives CDR1 SGHTS, CDR2 YDEGEE. The CDR3 totals 14 residues. Here the CDR3 reads CASFPGPRGYEQYF. Written as DNA, the CDR3 is TGTGCCAGCTTCCCGGGCCCTAGGGGCTACGAGCAGTACTTC.

This clonotype was recorded a few times. This sequence joins TRBV7-9 and TRBJ2-5; TRBD1 agrees at 7 bases. Germline-derived CDR1 and CDR2 are SEHNR and FQNEAQ (reference sequence). V trimming: 7 bases; J trimming: 2 bases; junction bases outside the gene matches: 4. This CDR3 region has 13 residues. DNA for the CDR3: TGTGCCAGCACCACGGGACAGCAAGAGACCCAGTACTTC. This gives the protein CASTTGQQETQYF.

On this clonotype itself: At one boundary the junction diverges from the germline segment, which might be a read error. The V gene is TRBV7-6, the J gene TRBJ2-2; D gene ambiguous. The CDR3 sequence is 13 residues long. From germline, CDR1 is SGHVS and CDR2 FNYEAQ. CDR3 sequence: CASSLVNIGELFF. CDR3 nucleotide sequence: TGTGCCAGCAGCTTAGTGAACATCGGGGAGCTGTTTTTT.

CDR3 loop: CASSQGIVVGRERDQYF. The CDR3 DNA reads as TGTGCCAGCAGCCAAGGGATCGTTGTGGGCCGTGAGAGGGACCAGTACTTC. The chain is built from TRBV14 and TRBJ2-5; the D gene is possibly TRBD2 (5 bases). The CDR3 spans 17 residues. Trimming took 1 base from V and 10 from J, leaving 25 bases between them. CDR1 SGHDN and CDR2 FVKESK come from the germline V gene.

This rearrangement joins TRBV4-1 to TRBJ2-5, with 9 bases identical to TRBD2. V shed 4 bases and J 1 base; nucleotides not matched to a gene: 7. Germline V gene lookup returns CDR1 MGHRA and CDR2 YSYEKL. The CDR3 consists of 16 residues. The CDR3 nucleotides read TGCGCCAGCAGCCCGATAGCGGGGGTTAGCCAAGAGACCCAGTACTTC. The encoded protein is CASSPIAGVSQETQYF.

This clonotype was found a few times. V is TRBV13 and J is TRBJ2-7; D call uncertain. V lost 5 bases to trimming and J lost 3 bases, with 5 bases between them. Germline V lookup: CDR1 PRHDT, CDR2 FYEKMQ (reference sequence). The CDR3 covers 11 residues. The CDR3 bases are TGTGCCAGCAGCCTTTACTACGAGCAGTACTTC. The encoded protein is CASSLYYEQYF.

V gene TRBV10-3 combines with J gene TRBJ1-1; D is unclear. CDR3 length: 17 residues. V was clipped by 1 base and J by 4 bases, with 19 bases between them. Looked up from germline, CDR1 is ENHRY and CDR2 is SYGVKD. The CDR3 DNA is TGTGCCATCAGTGAGTTCGGTAAGGCTCCGGCGGCCACTGAAGCTTTCTTT. It encodes CAISEFGKAPAATEAFF.

This chain joins TRBV20-1 and TRBJ2-3; 9 positions agree with TRBD2. From germline, CDR1 is DFQATT and CDR2 SNEGSKA (reference sequence). The CDR3 extends over 16 amino acids. Trimming cost V 0 bases and J 2 bases; bases outside gene matches: 6. The CDR3 nucleotides are TGCAGTGCTAGAGATCGGGCGGGGGGGCACACAGATACGCAGTATTTT. Translation gives CSARDRAGGHTDTQYF.

This chain connects TRBV19 to TRBJ1-5; no clear D. With 1 base removed from V and 5 bases from J, the gap between germline ends came to 9 bases. Germline V gene lookup returns CDR1 LNHDA and CDR2 SQIVND (reference sequence). This CDR3 has 14 residues. The CDR3 bases are TGTGCCAGTAGTATAGGTACAACTTATCAGCCCCAGCATTTT. It translates to CASSIGTTYQPQHF. The complete variable domain, with remaining parts taken from reference TRBV19 and TRBJ1-5, reads DGGITQSPKYLFRKEGQNVTLSCEQNLNHDAMYWYRQDPGQGLRLIYYSQIVNDFQKGDIAEGYSVSREKKESFPLTVTSAQKNPTAFYLCASSIGTTYQPQHFGDGTRLSIL.

The chain employs TRBV7-8 and TRBJ2-7; D is undetermined. The V end was cut by 2 bases, the J end by 3 bases, with 11 bases between. Per germline, CDR1 SGHVS and CDR2 FQNEAQ. The CDR3 runs 14 residues. This CDR3 is CASSLRAGDYEQYF. Here the CDR3 DNA reads TGTGCCAGCAGCTTACGGGCCGGAGACTACGAGCAGTACTTC. Full variable domain (remainder filled in from reference TRBV7-8 and TRBJ2-7): GAGVSQSPRYKVAKRGQDVALRCDPISGHVSLFWYQQALGQGPEFLTYFQNEAQLDKSGLPSDRFFAERPEGSVSTLKIQRTQQEDSAVYLCASSLRAGDYEQYFGPGTRLTVT.